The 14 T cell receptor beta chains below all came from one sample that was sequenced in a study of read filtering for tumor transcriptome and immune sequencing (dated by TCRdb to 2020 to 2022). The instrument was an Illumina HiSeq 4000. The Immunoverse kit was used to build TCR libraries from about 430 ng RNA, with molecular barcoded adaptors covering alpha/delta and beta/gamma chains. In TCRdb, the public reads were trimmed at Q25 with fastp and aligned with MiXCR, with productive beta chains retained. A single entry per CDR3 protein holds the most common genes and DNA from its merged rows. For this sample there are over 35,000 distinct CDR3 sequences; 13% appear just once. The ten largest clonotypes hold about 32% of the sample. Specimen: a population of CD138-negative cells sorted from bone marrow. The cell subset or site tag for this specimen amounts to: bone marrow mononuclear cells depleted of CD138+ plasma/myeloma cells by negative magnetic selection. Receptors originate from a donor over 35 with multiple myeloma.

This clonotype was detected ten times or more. This CDR3 is CASSLEDEQFF. As DNA, the CDR3 is TGCGCCAGCAGCTTGGAAGATGAGCAGTTCTTC. The chain recombines TRBV5-1 with TRBJ2-1, with D unclear. Between the trimmed V and J ends, which lost 0 bases and 8 bases, there was a span of 3 bases. This CDR3 is built from 11 residues. Germline lookup yields CDR1 SGHRS and CDR2 YFSETQ.

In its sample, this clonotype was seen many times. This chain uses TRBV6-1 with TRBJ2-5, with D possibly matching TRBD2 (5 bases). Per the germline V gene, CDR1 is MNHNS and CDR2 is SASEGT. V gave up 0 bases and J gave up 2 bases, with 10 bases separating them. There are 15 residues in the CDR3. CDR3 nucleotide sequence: TGTGCCAGCAGTGAAGCAATCGGGGTACAAGAGACCCAGTACTTC. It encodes CASSEAIGVQETQYF.

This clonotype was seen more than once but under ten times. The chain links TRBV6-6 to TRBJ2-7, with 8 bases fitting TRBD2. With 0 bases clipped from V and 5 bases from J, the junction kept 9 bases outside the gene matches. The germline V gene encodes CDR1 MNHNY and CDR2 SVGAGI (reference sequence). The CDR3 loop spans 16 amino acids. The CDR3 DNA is TGTGCCAGCAGTTACTCGTTGTTGCGGGGGGAGCACGAGCAGTACTTC. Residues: CASSYSLLRGEHEQYF.

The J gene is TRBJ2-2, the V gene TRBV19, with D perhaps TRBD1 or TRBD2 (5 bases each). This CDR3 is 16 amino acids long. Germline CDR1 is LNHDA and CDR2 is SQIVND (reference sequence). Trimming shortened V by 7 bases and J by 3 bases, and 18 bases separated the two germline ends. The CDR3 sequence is CASIGTREKHTGELFF. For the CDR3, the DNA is TGTGCCAGTATTGGGACGAGAGAAAAGCACACCGGGGAGCTGTTTTTT.

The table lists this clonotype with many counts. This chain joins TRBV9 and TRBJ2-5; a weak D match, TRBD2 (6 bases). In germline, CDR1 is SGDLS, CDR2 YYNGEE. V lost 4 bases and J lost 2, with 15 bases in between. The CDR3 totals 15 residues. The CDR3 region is CASSPRSSAQETQYF. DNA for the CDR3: TGTGCCAGCAGCCCGCGGTCTAGCGCGCAAGAGACCCAGTACTTC.

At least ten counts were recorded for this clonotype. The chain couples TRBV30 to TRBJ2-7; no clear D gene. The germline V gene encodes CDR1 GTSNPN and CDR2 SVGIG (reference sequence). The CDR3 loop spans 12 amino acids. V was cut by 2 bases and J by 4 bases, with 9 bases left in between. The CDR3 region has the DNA TGTGCCTGGAGTCCGGACCGTTACGAGCAGTACTTC. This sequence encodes CAWSPDRYEQYF.

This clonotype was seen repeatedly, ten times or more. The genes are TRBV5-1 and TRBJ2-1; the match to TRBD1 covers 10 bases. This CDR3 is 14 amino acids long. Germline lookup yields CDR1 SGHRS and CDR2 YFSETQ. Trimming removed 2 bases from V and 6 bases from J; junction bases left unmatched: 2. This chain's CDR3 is CASSFGQGVNEQFF. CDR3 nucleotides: TGCGCCAGCAGCTTCGGACAGGGGGTCAATGAGCAGTTCTTC.

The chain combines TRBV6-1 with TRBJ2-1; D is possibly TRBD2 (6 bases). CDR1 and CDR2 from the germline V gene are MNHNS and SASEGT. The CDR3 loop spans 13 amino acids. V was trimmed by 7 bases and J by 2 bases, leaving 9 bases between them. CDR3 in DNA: TGTGCCAGCACGGAGGGTACCTACAATGAGCAGTTCTTC. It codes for CASTEGTYNEQFF.

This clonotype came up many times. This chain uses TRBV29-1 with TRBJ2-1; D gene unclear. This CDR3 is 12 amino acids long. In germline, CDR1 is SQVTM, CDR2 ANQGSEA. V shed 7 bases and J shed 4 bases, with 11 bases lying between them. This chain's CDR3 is CSAKGIYNEQFF. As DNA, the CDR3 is TGCAGCGCAAAAGGGATATACAATGAGCAGTTCTTC.

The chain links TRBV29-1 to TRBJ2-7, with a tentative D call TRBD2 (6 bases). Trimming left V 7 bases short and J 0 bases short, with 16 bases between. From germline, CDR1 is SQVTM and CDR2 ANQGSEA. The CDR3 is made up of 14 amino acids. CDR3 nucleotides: TGCAGCGCGCTGGGACGGACTAACTCCTACGAGCAGTACTTC. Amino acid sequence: CSALGRTNSYEQYF.

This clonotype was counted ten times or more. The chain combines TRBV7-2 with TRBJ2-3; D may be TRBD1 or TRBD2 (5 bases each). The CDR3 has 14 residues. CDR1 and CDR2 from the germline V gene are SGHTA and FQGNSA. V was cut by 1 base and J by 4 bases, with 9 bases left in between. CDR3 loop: CASSLGPGPDTQYF. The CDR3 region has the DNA TGTGCCAGCAGCTTAGGTCCGGGACCAGATACGCAGTATTTT.

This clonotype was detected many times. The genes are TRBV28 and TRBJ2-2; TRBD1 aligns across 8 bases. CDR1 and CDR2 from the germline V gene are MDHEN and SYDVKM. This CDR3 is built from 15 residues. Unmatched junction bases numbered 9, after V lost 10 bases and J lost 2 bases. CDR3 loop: CATSPGQDNTGELFF. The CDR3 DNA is TGTGCCACATCGCCGGGACAGGATAACACCGGGGAGCTGTTTTTT. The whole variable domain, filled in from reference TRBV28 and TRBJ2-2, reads DVKVTQSSRYLVKRTGEKVFLECVQDMDHENMFWYRQDPGLGLRLIYFSYDVKMKEKGDIPEGYSVSREKKERFSLILESASTNQTSMYLCATSPGQDNTGELFFGEGSRLTVL.

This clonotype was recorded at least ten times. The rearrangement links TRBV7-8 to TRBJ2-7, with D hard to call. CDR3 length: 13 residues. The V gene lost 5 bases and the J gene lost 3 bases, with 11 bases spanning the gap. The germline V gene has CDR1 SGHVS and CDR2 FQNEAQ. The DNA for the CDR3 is TGTGCCAGCAGCATCGACACGCTCTACGAGCAGTACTTC. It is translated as CASSIDTLYEQYF.

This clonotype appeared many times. CDR3 loop: CASSFIHTDTQYF. CDR3 in DNA: TGTGCCAGCAGCTTTATACATACAGATACGCAGTATTTT. The J gene is TRBJ2-3, the V gene TRBV7-2; D not certain. The CDR3 length is 13 residues. Trimming took off 3 bases at V and 3 bases at J, with 7 bases between the two ends. The germline V gene has CDR1 SGHTA and CDR2 FQGNSA.